What follows are 2 T cell receptor beta chains derived from one specimen sequenced in a study of blood T cell repertoires in COVID-19. Repertoires were generated with immunoSEQ multiplex PCR, while TCRdb's copy carries only in-frame clones and drops some. The sample lists around 270,000 clones, around 80% occurring once. The sample taken for sequencing was peripheral blood. Receptors originate from a man aged 55 to 70 with acute or convalescent COVID-19.

The rearrangement uses TRBV10-3 and TRBJ2-2; 7 bases fit TRBD1. CDR1 is ENHRY, CDR2 SYGVKD, per germline. The V and J ends lost 1 base and 6 bases, in that order; junction bases with no gene match: 5. CDR3 size: 15 residues. CDR3: CAISEFDRVAGELFF. The CDR3 coding sequence is TGTGCCATCAGTGAGTTCGACAGGGTAGCCGGGGAGCTGTTTTTT.

V gene TRBV21-1 combines with J gene TRBJ2-1; the table calls TRBD2, which could not be checked here. TRBV21-1 is a known pseudogene. CDR3 length equals 18 residues. Here the CDR3 DNA reads TGTGCCAGCAGCAAAATTTTAGGACTAGCGGGGGCGATAAATGAGCAGTTCTTC. Its protein is CASSKILGLAGAINEQFF.